These T cell receptor beta chains were read from a single sample in a study of blood T cell repertoires in COVID-19. Sequencing used immunoSEQ multiplex PCR; TCRdb keeps in-frame clones, though not all of them. The sample has hundreds of thousands of clones, roughly 80% seen once. Sample: peripheral blood. These receptor sequences come from an elderly woman with active or convalescent COVID-19. CDR3s include the opening cysteine and the closing phenylalanine or tryptophan. Each record gives: clone size, V gene, D gene, J gene, CDR3 protein, CDR3 DNA. A D gene is named only where the DNA matches it firmly. Size tells how often a clone was seen (once, few, many) or the class of an expanded clone, and some rows leave it out.

.	TRBV18	TRBD2	TRBJ2-5	CASSRGLAGQETQYF	TGTGCCAGCTCACGGGGACTAGCGGGACAAGAGACCCAGTACTTC
.	TRBV2	TRBD1	TRBJ1-1	CANARDRPTEAFF	TGTGCCAACGCGAGGGACAGACCCACTGAAGCTTTCTTT
.	TRBV24-1	TRBD1	TRBJ2-1	CATSDQAGGSYNEQFF	TGTGCCACCAGTGACCAAGCAGGGGGCTCCTACAATGAGCAGTTCTTC
.	TRBV7-8	TRBD2	TRBJ2-1	CASSLGREGGEQFF	TGTGCCAGCAGCTTAGGGCGGGAGGGCGGTGAGCAGTTCTTC
.	TRBV12-3/TRBV12-4	TRBD1	TRBJ2-1	CASGTGYNEQFF	TGTGCCAGCGGGACAGGGTACAATGAGCAGTTCTTC
.	TRBV28	.	TRBJ2-7	CASSPDSRSQYF	TGTGCCAGCAGCCCCGACAGTCGCAGTCAGTACTTC
.	TRBV25-1	.	TRBJ1-5	CASSVTLSNQPQHF	TGTGCCAGCAGTGTGACACTCAGCAATCAGCCCCAGCATTTT
few	TRBV2	TRBD1	TRBJ1-5	CASRGQSNQPQHF	TGTGCCAGCAGGGGACAGAGCAATCAGCCCCAGCATTTT
once	TRBV19	.	TRBJ1-4	CASSKLGQVNEKLFF	TGTGCCAGTAGTAAACTAGGGCAGGTTAATGAAAAACTGTTTTTT
.	TRBV5-1	.	TRBJ2-7	CASSLLAEPAYEQYF	TGCGCCAGCAGCTTATTAGCGGAACCTGCCTACGAGCAGTACTTC
.	TRBV25-1	TRBD1	TRBJ2-2	CASSDGTGGILTGELFF	TGTGCCAGCAGTGATGGTACAGGGGGAATTTTAACCGGGGAGCTGTTTTTT
.	TRBV6-5	TRBD1	TRBJ1-3	CASSLQGDGNTIYF	TGTGCCAGCAGTTTACAGGGGGACGGAAACACCATATATTTT
.	TRBV6-6	.	TRBJ2-2	CASSYSRVGTGELFF	TGTGCCAGCAGTTACTCGAGGGTTGGAACCGGGGAGCTGTTTTTT
.	TRBV11-3	.	TRBJ2-2	CASSLSLNTGELFF	TGTGCCAGCAGCTTGTCACTGAACACCGGGGAGCTGTTTTTT
.	TRBV5-4	.	TRBJ1-2	CASREGLPYGYTF	TGTGCCAGCAGGGAGGGACTTCCCTATGGCTACACCTTC
.	TRBV18	.	TRBJ1-6	CASSPEERSPLHF	TGTGCCAGCTCACCGGAGGAGCGTTCACCCCTCCACTTT
once	TRBV20-1	.	TRBJ1-2	CSASGGDYYGYTF	TGCAGTGCTAGTGGGGGGGATTACTATGGCTACACCTTC
once	TRBV5-6	TRBD2	TRBJ2-3	CASSLVSGGSPDTQYF	TGTGCCAGCAGCTTGGTTAGCGGGGGTTCTCCGGATACGCAGTATTTT
.	TRBV4-1	.	TRBJ2-7	CASSQDRGTAYEQYF	TGCGCCAGCAGCCAAGATCGTGGGACTGCCTACGAGCAGTACTTC
.	TRBV30	.	TRBJ1-1	CAWSSGGRPTEAFF	TGTGCCTGGAGTTCCGGGGGGCGACCAACTGAAGCTTTCTTT
.	TRBV6-4	TRBD1	TRBJ2-1	CASSAQGSWDEQFF	TGTGCCAGCAGTGCACAGGGGTCGTGGGATGAGCAGTTCTTC
.	TRBV28	.	TRBJ1-2	CASRTTTNYGYTF	TGTGCCAGCAGGACGACAACAAACTATGGCTACACCTTC
.	TRBV6-5	.	TRBJ1-1	CASSYRGLNTEAFF	TGTGCCAGCAGTTACAGGGGTTTGAACACTGAAGCTTTCTTT
.	TRBV2	.	TRBJ1-5	CASRGDSRGNQPQHF	TGTGCCAGCAGGGGGGACTCGAGGGGCAATCAGCCCCAGCATTTT
.	TRBV5-1	.	TRBJ1-1	CASSLDPGGAEAFF	TGCGCCAGCAGCTTGGACCCGGGGGGGGCTGAAGCTTTCTTT
.	TRBV14	.	TRBJ1-5	CASSQASYNQPQHF	TGTGCCAGCAGCCAAGCGAGCTACAATCAGCCCCAGCATTTT
.	TRBV5-1	.	TRBJ1-5	CASSLDLEGQPQHF	TGCGCCAGCAGCTTGGATCTAGAGGGTCAGCCCCAGCATTTT
.	TRBV20-1	.	TRBJ1-6	CSASGQGYNSPLHF	TGCAGTGCTAGTGGGCAGGGCTATAATTCACCCCTCCACTTT
.	TRBV2	.	TRBJ2-7	CASSESPTYEQYF	TGTGCCAGCAGTGAAAGCCCCACCTACGAGCAGTACTTC
.	TRBV5-1	.	TRBJ1-1	CASRRDTEAFF	TGCGCCAGCAGGAGGGACACTGAAGCTTTCTTT
.	TRBV4-2	TRBD1	TRBJ2-6	CATSDRITSGANVLTF	TGTGCCACCTCGGACAGGATAACGTCTGGGGCCAACGTCCTGACTTTC
.	TRBV9	TRBD2	TRBJ2-3	CASSENLAGGRGDTQYF	TGTGCCAGCAGCGAGAACCTAGCGGGGGGCCGAGGGGATACGCAGTATTTT
.	TRBV28	TRBD1	TRBJ1-2	CASSPTGGYGYTF	TGTGCCAGCAGCCCCACAGGGGGATATGGCTACACCTTC
.	TRBV19	TRBD1	TRBJ2-1	CATSSRDRSRTEQFF	TGTGCCACCTCATCCCGGGACAGATCTAGGACTGAGCAGTTCTTC
.	TRBV3-1/TRBV3-2	.	TRBJ1-1	CASSPLTGNTEAFF	TGTGCCAGCAGCCCGTTGACAGGGAACACTGAAGCTTTCTTT
.	TRBV15	TRBD1	TRBJ1-5	CATSRGTGGHQPQHF	TGTGCCACCAGCAGAGGGACAGGGGGGCATCAGCCCCAGCATTTT
.	TRBV18	TRBD2	TRBJ2-3	CASSRELAGVGDTQYF	TGTGCCAGCTCACGAGAACTAGCGGGAGTCGGAGATACGCAGTATTTT